These T cell receptor beta chains were read from a single sample in a study of breast tumors, draining lymph nodes, adjacent tissues. TCRdb re-analysed the multiplex PCR reads in MiXCR, keeping a single row per CDR3 protein. The sample carries some 53,000 distinct CDR3 sequences, over 40% recorded once. Sequenced: breast tumor tissue. The receptors come from a female donor with breast cancer. Some clones in this sample may be carry-over from other donors' samples. The CDR3 runs from the conserved cysteine through the conserved F or W. The order of the fields is clone size, V gene, D gene, J gene, CDR3 DNA, CDR3 protein. A D gene is named only where the DNA matches it firmly. Clone size is not always given. Where it is, it says once, few, many or a class for expanded clones.

clone size: .
V gene: TRBV11-2
D gene: TRBD2
J gene: TRBJ2-1
CDR3 DNA: TGTGCCAGCAGCTACCCGAGCGGGAGGCAAAATGAGCAGTTCTTC
CDR3 protein: CASSYPSGRQNEQFF

clone size: many
V gene: TRBV2
D gene: .
J gene: TRBJ2-7
CDR3 DNA: TGTGCCAGCAGTGAAGCACGAGGGCCGGGGGAGCAGTACTTC
CDR3 protein: CASSEARGPGEQYF

clone size: few
V gene: TRBV27
D gene: .
J gene: TRBJ1-2
CDR3 DNA: TGTGCCAGCAGGCCCGCTAGTCACTCTGGAAACACCTTC
CDR3 protein: CASRPASHSGNTF

clone size: .
V gene: TRBV24-1
D gene: TRBD1
J gene: TRBJ2-7
CDR3 DNA: TGTGCCGCCGGGACAGGGGGTTCCTACGAGCAGTACTTC
CDR3 protein: CAAGTGGSYEQYF

clone size: many
V gene: TRBV4-2
D gene: .
J gene: TRBJ2-2
CDR3 DNA: TGTGCCAGCAGCCAAGCAGGGGTTCGGAACACCGGGGAGCTGTTTTTT
CDR3 protein: CASSQAGVRNTGELFF

clone size: .
V gene: TRBV25-1
D gene: TRBD2
J gene: TRBJ2-1
CDR3 DNA: TGTGCCAGCGTTGATATGGGCGGGGGTTACAATGAGCAGTTCTTC
CDR3 protein: CASVDMGGGYNEQFF

clone size: .
V gene: TRBV19
D gene: TRBD1
J gene: TRBJ1-1
CDR3 DNA: TGTGCCAGTGGTATGGGACAGGGATGGGGCACTGAAGCTTTCTTT
CDR3 protein: CASGMGQGWGTEAFF

clone size: .
V gene: TRBV9
D gene: TRBD2
J gene: TRBJ2-3
CDR3 DNA: TGTGCCAGCAGCGGTGGGACTAGCGGGAGTTGGGGGGATACGCAGTATTTT
CDR3 protein: CASSGGTSGSWGDTQYF

clone size: .
V gene: TRBV7-8
D gene: TRBD1
J gene: TRBJ2-5
CDR3 DNA: TGTGCCAGCAGCTTACAGGGGGACGGAGGAGAGGAGACCCAGTACTTC
CDR3 protein: CASSLQGDGGEETQYF

clone size: .
V gene: TRBV9
D gene: .
J gene: TRBJ2-5
CDR3 DNA: TGTGCCAGCAGCGTGGGAGGCGGAGGAGAGGAGACCCAGTACTTC
CDR3 protein: CASSVGGGGEETQYF

clone size: many
V gene: TRBV20-1
D gene: TRBD2
J gene: TRBJ2-1
CDR3 DNA: TGCAGTGCTGACAGCCCTAGCGGCCACAATGAGCAGTTCTTC
CDR3 protein: CSADSPSGHNEQFF

clone size: many
V gene: TRBV19
D gene: TRBD1
J gene: TRBJ1-2
CDR3 DNA: TGTGCCAGTAGTGGGACAGGGACCTATGGCTACACCTTC
CDR3 protein: CASSGTGTYGYTF

clone size: many
V gene: TRBV2
D gene: TRBD2
J gene: TRBJ2-7
CDR3 DNA: TGTGCCAGCAGTGTAACTAGCGATCCAACATGGGAAGAGCAGTACTTC
CDR3 protein: CASSVTSDPTWEEQYF

clone size: .
V gene: TRBV10-3
D gene: .
J gene: TRBJ1-1
CDR3 DNA: TGTGCCACCAGTGAGTTGGTTGAGGGAGCCACTGAAGCTTTCTTT
CDR3 protein: CATSELVEGATEAFF

clone size: many
V gene: TRBV19
D gene: TRBD2
J gene: TRBJ2-4
CDR3 DNA: TGTGCCAGTAGTTCCCCACTAGCGGGAGGCCACTTAGCCAAAAACATTCAGTACTTC
CDR3 protein: CASSSPLAGGHLAKNIQYF

clone size: many
V gene: TRBV2
D gene: TRBD2
J gene: TRBJ2-5
CDR3 DNA: TGTGCCAGCAGTCTGACTAGCGGACAAGAGACCCAGTACTTC
CDR3 protein: CASSLTSGQETQYF

clone size: .
V gene: TRBV19
D gene: .
J gene: TRBJ1-1
CDR3 DNA: TGTGCCAGTAGCATAGCTTACGGTGGGACTGAAGCTTTCTTT
CDR3 protein: CASSIAYGGTEAFF